This T cell receptor beta chain comes out of a study of cytomegalovirus exposure and HLA in healthy donors. This CDR3 region has 15 residues. Germline CDR1 is SGHNT and CDR2 is YYREEE (reference sequence). The V end was cut by 4 bases, the J end by 0 bases, with 14 bases between. The table came from immunoSEQ multiplex PCR; TCRdb's copy has only in-frame clones and leaves some out. The repertoire has fewer than 120,000 clones, around nine tenths of them found once; the top ten carry about 1.9%. This sequence originates from a woman aged 18-29 years in good health and CMV-seronegative. The chain combines TRBV5-4 with TRBJ2-7; tentatively, D is TRBD1 (5 bases). Sequencing was done on a sample of PBMCs. The CDR3 loop reads CASSHLGQSSYEQYF. CDR3 in DNA: TGTGCCAGCAGCCATCTGGGGCAGAGCTCCTACGAGCAGTACTTC.